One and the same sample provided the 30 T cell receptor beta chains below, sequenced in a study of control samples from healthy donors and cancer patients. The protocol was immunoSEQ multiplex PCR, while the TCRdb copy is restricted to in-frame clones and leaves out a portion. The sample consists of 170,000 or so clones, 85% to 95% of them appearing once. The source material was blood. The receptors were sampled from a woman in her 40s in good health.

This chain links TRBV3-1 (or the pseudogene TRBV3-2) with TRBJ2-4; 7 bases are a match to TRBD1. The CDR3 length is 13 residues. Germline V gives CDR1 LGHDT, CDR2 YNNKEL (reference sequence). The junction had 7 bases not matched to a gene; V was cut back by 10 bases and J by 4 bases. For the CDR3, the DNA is TGTGCCAAGAGCCGGGACAGAAAAAACATTCAGTACTTC. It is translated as CAKSRDRKNIQYF.

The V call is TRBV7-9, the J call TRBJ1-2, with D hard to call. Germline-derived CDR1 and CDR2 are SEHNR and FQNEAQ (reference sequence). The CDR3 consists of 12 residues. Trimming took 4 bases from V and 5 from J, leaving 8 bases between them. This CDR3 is CASSYGSYGYTF. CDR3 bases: TGTGCCAGCAGCTACGGCAGTTATGGCTACACCTTC.

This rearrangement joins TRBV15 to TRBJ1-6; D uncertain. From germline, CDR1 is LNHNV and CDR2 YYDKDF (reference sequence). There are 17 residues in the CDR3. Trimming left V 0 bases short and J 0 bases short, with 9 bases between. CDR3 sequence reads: CATSRDSAFSYNSPLHF. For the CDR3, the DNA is TGTGCCACCAGCAGAGATAGCGCTTTCTCCTATAATTCACCCCTCCACTTT.

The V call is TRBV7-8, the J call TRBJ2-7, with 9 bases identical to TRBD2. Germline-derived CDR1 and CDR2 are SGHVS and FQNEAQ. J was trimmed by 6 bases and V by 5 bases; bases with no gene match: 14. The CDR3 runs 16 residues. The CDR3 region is CASSPGLAGIRIEQYF. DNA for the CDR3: TGTGCCAGCAGCCCCGGCCTAGCGGGGATACGGATCGAGCAGTACTTC.

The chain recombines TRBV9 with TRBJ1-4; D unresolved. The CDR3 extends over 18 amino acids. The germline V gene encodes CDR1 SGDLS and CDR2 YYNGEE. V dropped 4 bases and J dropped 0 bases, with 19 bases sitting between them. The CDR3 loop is CASSSQARAVATNEKLFF. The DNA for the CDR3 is TGTGCCAGCAGCTCACAAGCTCGCGCGGTTGCAACTAATGAAAAACTGTTTTTT.

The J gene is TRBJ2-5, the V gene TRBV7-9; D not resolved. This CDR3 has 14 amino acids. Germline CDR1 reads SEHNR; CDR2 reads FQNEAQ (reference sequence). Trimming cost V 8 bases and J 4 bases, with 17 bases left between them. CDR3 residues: CASGPSSTGETQYF. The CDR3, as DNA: TGTGCCAGCGGTCCTTCAAGCACTGGAGAGACCCAGTACTTC.

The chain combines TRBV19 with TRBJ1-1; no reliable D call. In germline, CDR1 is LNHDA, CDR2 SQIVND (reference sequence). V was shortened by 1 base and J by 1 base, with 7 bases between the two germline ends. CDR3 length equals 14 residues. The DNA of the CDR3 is TGTGCCAGTAGTATAGGCAGTACGAACACTGAAGCTTTCTTT. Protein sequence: CASSIGSTNTEAFF. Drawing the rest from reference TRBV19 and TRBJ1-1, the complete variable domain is DGGITQSPKYLFRKEGQNVTLSCEQNLNHDAMYWYRQDPGQGLRLIYYSQIVNDFQKGDIAEGYSVSREKKESFPLTVTSAQKNPTAFYLCASSIGSTNTEAFFGQGTRLTVV.

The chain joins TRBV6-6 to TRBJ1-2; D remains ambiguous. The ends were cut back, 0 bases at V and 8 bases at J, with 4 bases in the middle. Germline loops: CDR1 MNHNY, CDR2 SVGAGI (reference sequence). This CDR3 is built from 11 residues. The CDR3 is CASSYSYGYTF. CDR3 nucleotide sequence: TGTGCCAGCAGTTACTCGTACGGCTACACCTTC.

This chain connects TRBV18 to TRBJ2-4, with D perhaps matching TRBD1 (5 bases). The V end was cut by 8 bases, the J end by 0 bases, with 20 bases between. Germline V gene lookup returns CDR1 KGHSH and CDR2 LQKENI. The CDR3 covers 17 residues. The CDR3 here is CASTHGSGARAKNIQYF. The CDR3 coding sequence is TGTGCCAGCACTCACGGTTCTGGGGCGCGAGCCAAAAACATTCAGTACTTC.

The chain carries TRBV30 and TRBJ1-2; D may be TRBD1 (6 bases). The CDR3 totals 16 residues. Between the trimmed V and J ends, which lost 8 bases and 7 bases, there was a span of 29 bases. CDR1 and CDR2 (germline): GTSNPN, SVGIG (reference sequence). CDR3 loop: CAGKVTSRQGKGGYTF. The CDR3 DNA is TGTGCCGGAAAGGTTACGTCACGGCAGGGGAAGGGTGGCTACACCTTC. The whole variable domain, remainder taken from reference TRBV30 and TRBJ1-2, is SQTIHQWPATLVQPVGSPLSLECTVEGTSNPNLYWYRQAAGRGLQLLFYSVGIGQISSEVPQNLSASRPQDRQFILSSKKLLLSDSGFYLCAGKVTSRQGKGGYTFGSGTRLTVV.

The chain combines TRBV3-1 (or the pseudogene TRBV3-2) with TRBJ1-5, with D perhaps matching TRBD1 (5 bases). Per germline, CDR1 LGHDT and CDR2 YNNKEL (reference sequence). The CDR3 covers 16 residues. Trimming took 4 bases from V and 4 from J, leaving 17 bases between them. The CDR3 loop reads CASSPRLVRANQPQHF. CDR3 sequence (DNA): TGTGCCAGCAGCCCAAGGCTCGTCAGGGCGAATCAGCCCCAGCATTTT.

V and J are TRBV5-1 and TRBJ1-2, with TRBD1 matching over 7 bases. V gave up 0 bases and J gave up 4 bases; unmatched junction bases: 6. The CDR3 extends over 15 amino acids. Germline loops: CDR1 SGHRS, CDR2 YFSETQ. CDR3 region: CASSLVPGGTYGYTF. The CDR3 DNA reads TGCGCCAGCAGCTTGGTACCAGGGGGGACCTATGGCTACACCTTC. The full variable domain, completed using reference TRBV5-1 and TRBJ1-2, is KAGVTQTPRYLIKTRGQQVTLSCSPISGHRSVSWYQQTPGQGLQFLFEYFSETQRNKGNFPGRFSGRQFSNSRSEMNVSTLELGDSALYLCASSLVPGGTYGYTFGSGTRLTVV.

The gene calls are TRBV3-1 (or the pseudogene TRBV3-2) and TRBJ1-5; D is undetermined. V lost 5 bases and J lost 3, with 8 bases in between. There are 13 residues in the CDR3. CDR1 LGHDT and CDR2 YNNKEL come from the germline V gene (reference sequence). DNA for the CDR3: TGTGCCAGCAGCTCTAAGATCAATCAGCCCCAGCATTTT. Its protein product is CASSSKINQPQHF.

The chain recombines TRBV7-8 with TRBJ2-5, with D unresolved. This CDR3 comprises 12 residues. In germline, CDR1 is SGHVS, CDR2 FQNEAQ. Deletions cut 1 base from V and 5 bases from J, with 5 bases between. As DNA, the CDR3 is TGTGCCAGCAGCTTAGTTGCGGAGACCCAGTACTTC. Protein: CASSLVAETQYF.

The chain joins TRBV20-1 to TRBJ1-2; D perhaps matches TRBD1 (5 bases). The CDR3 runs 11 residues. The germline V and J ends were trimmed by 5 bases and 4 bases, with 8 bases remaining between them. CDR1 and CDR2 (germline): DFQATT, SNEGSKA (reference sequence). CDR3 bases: TGCAGTGCTGGTAGGGGCTATGGCTACACCTTC. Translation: CSAGRGYGYTF.

CDR3 sequence (DNA): TGTGCCAGCAGCTTAAGAGAAGTCAATGAGCAGTTCTTC. This sequence encodes CASSLREVNEQFF. The chain has TRBV7-2 and TRBJ2-1; the D is unclear. Between the trimmed V and J ends, which lost 2 bases and 6 bases, there was a span of 8 bases. Germline-derived CDR1 and CDR2 are SGHTA and FQGNSA. The CDR3 runs to 13 residues.

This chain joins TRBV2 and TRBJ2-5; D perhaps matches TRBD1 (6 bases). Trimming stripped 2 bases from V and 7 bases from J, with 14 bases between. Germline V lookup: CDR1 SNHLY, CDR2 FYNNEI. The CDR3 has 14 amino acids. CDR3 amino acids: CASSESRTRGTQYF. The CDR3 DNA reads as TGTGCCAGCAGTGAAAGTAGGACCAGGGGGACCCAGTACTTC.

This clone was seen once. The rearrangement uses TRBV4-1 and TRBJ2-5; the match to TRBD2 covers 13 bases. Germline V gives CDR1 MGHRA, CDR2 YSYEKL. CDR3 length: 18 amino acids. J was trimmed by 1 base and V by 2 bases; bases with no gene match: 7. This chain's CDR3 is CASSQRTSGSSLQETQYF. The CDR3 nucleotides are TGCGCCAGCAGCCAAAGGACTAGCGGGAGCTCTCTCCAAGAGACCCAGTACTTC.

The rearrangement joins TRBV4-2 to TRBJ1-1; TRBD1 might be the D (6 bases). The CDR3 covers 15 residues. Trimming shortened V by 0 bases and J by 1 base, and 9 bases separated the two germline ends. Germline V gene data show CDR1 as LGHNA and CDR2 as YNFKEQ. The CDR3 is CASSQDGGQNTEAFF. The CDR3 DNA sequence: TGTGCCAGCAGCCAAGATGGGGGACAGAACACTGAAGCTTTCTTT.

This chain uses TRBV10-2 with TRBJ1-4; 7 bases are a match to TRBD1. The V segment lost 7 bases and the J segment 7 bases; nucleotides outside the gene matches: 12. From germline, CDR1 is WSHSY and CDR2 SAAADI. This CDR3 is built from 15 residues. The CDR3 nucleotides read TGCGCCAGCATGGGTGGTGGGACAGAGGCTGAAAAACTGTTTTTT. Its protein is CASMGGGTEAEKLFF.

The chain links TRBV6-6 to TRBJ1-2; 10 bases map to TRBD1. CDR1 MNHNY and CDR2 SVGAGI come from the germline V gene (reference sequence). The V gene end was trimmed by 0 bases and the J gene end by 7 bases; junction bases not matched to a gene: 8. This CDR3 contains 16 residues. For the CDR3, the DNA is TGTGCCAGCAGTTACTCTTCGACAGGGGGCTGGGGTGGCTACACCTTC. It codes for CASSYSSTGGWGGYTF.

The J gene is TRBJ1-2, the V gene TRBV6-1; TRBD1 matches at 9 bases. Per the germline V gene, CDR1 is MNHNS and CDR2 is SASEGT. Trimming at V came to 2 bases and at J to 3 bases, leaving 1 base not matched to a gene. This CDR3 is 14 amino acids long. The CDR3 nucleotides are TGTGCCAGCAGTGAAAGGGACAGGGACTATGGCTACACCTTC. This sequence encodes CASSERDRDYGYTF.

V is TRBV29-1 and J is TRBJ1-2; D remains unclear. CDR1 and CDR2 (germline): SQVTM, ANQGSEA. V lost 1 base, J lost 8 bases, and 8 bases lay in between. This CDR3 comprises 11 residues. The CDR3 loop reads CSVEVRVGYTF. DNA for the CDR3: TGCAGCGTTGAAGTGAGGGTGGGCTACACCTTC.

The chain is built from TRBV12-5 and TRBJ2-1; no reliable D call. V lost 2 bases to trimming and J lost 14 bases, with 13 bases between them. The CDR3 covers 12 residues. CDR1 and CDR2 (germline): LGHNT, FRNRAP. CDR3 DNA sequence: TGTGCTAGTGGTTTGATTTCGGGCATGGAGTTCTTC. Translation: CASGLISGMEFF.

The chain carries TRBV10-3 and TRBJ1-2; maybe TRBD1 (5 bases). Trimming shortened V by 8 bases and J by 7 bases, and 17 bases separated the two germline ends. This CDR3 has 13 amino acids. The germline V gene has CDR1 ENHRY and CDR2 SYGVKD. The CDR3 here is CAIWTLEGFGYTF. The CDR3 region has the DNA TGTGCCATCTGGACATTGGAAGGGTTTGGCTACACCTTC.

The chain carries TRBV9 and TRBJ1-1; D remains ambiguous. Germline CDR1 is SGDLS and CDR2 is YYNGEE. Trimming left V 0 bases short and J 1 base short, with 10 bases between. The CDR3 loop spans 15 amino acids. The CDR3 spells CASSVGEAGNTEAFF. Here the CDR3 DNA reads TGTGCCAGCAGCGTAGGAGAGGCGGGGAACACTGAAGCTTTCTTT.

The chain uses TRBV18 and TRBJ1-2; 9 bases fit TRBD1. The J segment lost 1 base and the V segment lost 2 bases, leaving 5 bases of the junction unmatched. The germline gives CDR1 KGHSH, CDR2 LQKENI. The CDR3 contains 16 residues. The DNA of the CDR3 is TGTGCCAGCTCACCAGGGACAGGGAGGTTTAACTATGGCTACACCTTC. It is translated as CASSPGTGRFNYGYTF.

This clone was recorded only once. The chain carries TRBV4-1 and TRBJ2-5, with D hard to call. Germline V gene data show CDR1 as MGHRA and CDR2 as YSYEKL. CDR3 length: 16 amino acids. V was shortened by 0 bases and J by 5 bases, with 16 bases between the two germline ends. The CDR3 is CASSQDITAGRETQYF. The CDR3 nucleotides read TGCGCCAGCAGCCAAGATATCACGGCTGGGCGGGAGACCCAGTACTTC.

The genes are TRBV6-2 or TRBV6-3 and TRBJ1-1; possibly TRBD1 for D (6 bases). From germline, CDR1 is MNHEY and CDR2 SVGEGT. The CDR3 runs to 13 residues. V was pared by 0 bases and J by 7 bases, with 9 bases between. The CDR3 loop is CASSYSRGGEAFF. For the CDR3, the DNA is TGTGCCAGCAGTTACTCGCGAGGGGGTGAAGCTTTCTTT.

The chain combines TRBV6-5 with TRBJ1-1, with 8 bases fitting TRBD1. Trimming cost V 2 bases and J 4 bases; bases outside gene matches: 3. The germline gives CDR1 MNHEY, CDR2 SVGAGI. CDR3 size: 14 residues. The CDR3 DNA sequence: TGTGCCAGCAGTTACACCGACAGGGGCACTGAAGCTTTCTTT. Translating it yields CASSYTDRGTEAFF.